These T cell receptor beta chains were read from a single sample in a study of blood T cell repertoires in COVID-19. Here immunoSEQ multiplex PCR was the method, and the copy in TCRdb shows in-frame clones only, minus some. The sample lists about 220,000 clones, 65% to 85% occurring once. Sample: peripheral blood. Receptor source: a woman aged 25 to 39 who had recovered from COVID-19. The CDR3 runs from the conserved cysteine through the conserved F or W. A clone size is listed for some rows: how often the clone was seen (once, few, many), or a class if it is expanded.

j_gene	abundance	v_gene	CDR3aa
TRBJ2-7	-	TRBV28	CASSLTGNEQYF
TRBJ1-4	many	TRBV5-1	CASSLDFHRGSEKLFF
TRBJ2-7	once	TRBV10-3	CAISEYVAGVSYEQYF
TRBJ1-3	-	TRBV6-6	CASSLGGGGSGNTIYF
TRBJ2-5	-	TRBV30	CATSGVRETQYF
TRBJ2-7	few	TRBV5-3	CARSLDGTSRYEQYF
TRBJ2-1	-	TRBV28	CASEASGRREQFF
TRBJ2-2	-	TRBV18	CASSPELSTGELFF
TRBJ2-5	few	TRBV19	CASSSGGGTETQYF
TRBJ2-7	-	TRBV11-2	CASSLGFSGYEQYF
TRBJ2-5	-	TRBV5-6	CASSFREGRETQYF
TRBJ1-2	-	TRBV3-1/TRBV3-2	CASSQATGDGYTF
TRBJ2-7	-	TRBV6-5	CASRKGRTGDYEQYF
TRBJ2-3	few	TRBV11-3	CASSLQGAGDTQYF
TRBJ2-7	-	TRBV11-2	CASSPTTGSVHEQYF
TRBJ1-4	few	TRBV7-9	CASTLGTGSNEKLFF
TRBJ2-5	-	TRBV30	CAWSADRQETQYF
TRBJ2-6	-	TRBV9	CASSALGGGANVLTF
TRBJ2-7	-	TRBV5-4	CASSRSREGAYEQYF
TRBJ2-7	-	TRBV9	CASSPPTGNEQYF
TRBJ2-5	-	TRBV7-6	CASSLGADSKETQYF
TRBJ2-3	few	TRBV30	CAWKRTSGFTDTQYF
TRBJ2-1	-	TRBV12-3/TRBV12-4	CASREQNNEQFF
TRBJ2-1	-	TRBV6-5	CASSPGGELGFF
TRBJ1-4	-	TRBV13	CASSLGTLNEKLFF
TRBJ1-3	once	TRBV11-3	CASSDSTSSGNTIYF
TRBJ2-7	-	TRBV10-1	CASSPPGEVDEQYF